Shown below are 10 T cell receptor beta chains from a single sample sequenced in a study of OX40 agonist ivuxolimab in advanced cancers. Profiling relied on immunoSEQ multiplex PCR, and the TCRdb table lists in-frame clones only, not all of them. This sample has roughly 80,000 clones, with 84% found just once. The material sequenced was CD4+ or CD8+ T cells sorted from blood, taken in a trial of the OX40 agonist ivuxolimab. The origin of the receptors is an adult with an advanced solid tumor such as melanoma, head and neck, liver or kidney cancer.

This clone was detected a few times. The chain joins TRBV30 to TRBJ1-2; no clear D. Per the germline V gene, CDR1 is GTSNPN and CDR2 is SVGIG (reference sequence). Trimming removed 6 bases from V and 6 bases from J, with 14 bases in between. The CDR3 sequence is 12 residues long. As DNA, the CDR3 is TGTGCCTGTGGGCCCCATGCCGATGGCTACACCTTC. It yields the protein CACGPHADGYTF.

CDR3 bases: TGTGCCAGCAGCGTGGTAGCGGGGGGACTCCTTGAGCAGTTCTTC. The encoded protein is CASSVVAGGLLEQFF. The rearrangement joins TRBV9 to TRBJ2-1; 10 bases agree with TRBD2. The trim removed 2 bases at V and 9 bases at J, leaving 8 bases unmatched. The CDR3 totals 15 residues. The germline gives CDR1 SGDLS, CDR2 YYNGEE.

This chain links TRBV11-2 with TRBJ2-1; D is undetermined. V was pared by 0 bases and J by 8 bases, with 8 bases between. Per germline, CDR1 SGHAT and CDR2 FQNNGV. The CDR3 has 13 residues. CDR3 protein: CASSLDVRDEQFF. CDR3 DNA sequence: TGTGCCAGCAGCTTAGATGTCCGGGATGAGCAGTTCTTC. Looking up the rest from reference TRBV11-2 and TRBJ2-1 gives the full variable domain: EAGVAQSPRYKIIEKRQSVAFWCNPISGHATLYWYQQILGQGPKLLIQFQNNGVVDDSQLPKDRFSAERLKGVDSTLKIQPAKLEDSAVYLCASSLDVRDEQFFGPGTRLTVL.

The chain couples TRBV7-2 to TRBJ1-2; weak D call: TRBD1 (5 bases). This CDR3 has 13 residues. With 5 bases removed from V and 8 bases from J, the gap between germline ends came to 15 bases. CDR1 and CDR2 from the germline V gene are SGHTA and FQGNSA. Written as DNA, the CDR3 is TGTGCCAGCAGCCCTGGGGGGACGCGAGGCTACACCTTC. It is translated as CASSPGGTRGYTF.

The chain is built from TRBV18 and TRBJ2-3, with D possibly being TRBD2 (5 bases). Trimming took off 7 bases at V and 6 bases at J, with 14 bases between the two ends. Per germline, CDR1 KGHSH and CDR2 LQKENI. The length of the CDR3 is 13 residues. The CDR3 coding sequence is TGTGCCAGCTTGGGGTCGGGGTCGGATACGCAGTATTTT. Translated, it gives CASLGSGSDTQYF.

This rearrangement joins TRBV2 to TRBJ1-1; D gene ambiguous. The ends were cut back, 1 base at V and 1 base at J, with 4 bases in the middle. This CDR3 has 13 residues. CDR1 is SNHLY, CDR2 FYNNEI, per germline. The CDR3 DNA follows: TGTGCCAGCAGTGAAGAGAGGAACACTGAAGCTTTCTTT. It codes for CASSEERNTEAFF.

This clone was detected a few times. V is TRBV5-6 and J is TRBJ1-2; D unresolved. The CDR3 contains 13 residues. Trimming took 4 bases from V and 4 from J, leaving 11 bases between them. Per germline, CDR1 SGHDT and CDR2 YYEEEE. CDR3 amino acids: CASSPRTSYGYTF. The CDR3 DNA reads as TGTGCCAGCAGCCCACGGACGAGCTATGGCTACACCTTC.

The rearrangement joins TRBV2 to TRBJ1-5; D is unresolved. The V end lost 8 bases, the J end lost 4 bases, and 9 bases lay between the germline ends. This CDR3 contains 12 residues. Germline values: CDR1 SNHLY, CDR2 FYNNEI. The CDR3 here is CASAMGNQPQHF. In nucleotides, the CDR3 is TGTGCCAGCGCTATGGGTAATCAGCCCCAGCATTTT.

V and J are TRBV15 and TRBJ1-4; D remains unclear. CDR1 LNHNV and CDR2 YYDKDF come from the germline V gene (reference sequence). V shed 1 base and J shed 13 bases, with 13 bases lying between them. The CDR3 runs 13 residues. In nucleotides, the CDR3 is TGTGCCACCAGCAGAGTGGGTTTGGATCGACTGTTTTTT. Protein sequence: CATSRVGLDRLFF.

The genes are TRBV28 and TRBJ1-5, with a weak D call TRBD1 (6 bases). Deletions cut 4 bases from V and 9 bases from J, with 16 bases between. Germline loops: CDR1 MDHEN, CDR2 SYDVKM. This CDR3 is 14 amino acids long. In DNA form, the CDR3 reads TGTGCCAGCAGTTCCGGACAGTCTGGACGGCCCCAGCATTTT. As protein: CASSSGQSGRPQHF.